A selection of T cell receptor beta chains follows, all from one sample in a study of cytomegalovirus exposure and HLA in healthy donors. Only in-frame clones appear in the TCRdb table, and some are missing; sequencing was by immunoSEQ multiplex PCR. The sample holds approximately 120,000 clones, 81% seen once. The sample was PBMCs. These receptors came from a man aged 18 to 35 in good health and CMV-seropositive. CDR3s include the opening cysteine and the closing phenylalanine or tryptophan. Fields, in order: J gene, V gene, D gene, CDR3 length, clone size, CDR3 protein, CDR3 DNA. The D gene is left open where the match is weak. Clone size, where shown, is once, few, many, or a class for clones that have expanded.

>TRBJ2-1|TRBV4-2|-|18|-
CASSQDPAGRRWGNEQFF
TGTGCCAGCAGCCAAGATCCGGCGGGGCGGCGATGGGGCAATGAGCAGTTCTTC
>TRBJ2-7|TRBV4-3|TRBD2|17|-
CASSQDPAGGPSYEQYF
TGCGCCAGCAGCCAAGATCCTGCGGGGGGGCCCTCCTACGAGCAGTACTTC
>TRBJ2-1|TRBV15|-|17|-
CATSRVLRLGLYNEQFF
TGTGCCACCAGCAGAGTCTTGAGGTTAGGTCTCTACAATGAGCAGTTCTTC
>TRBJ2-1|TRBV29-1|TRBD1|14|few
CSVGTGEAYNEQFF
TGCAGCGTAGGGACAGGGGAAGCCTACAATGAGCAGTTCTTC
>TRBJ2-7|TRBV10-1|TRBD1|14|-
CASSRTGAYYEQYF
TGCGCCAGCAGTCGTACAGGGGCCTACTACGAGCAGTACTTC
>TRBJ1-1|TRBV18|TRBD1|14|-
CASSPGTGNTEAFF
TGTGCCAGCTCACCAGGGACAGGGAACACTGAAGCTTTCTTT
>TRBJ2-3|TRBV7-2|TRBD2|15|-
CASSLEVAGEDTQYF
TGTGCCAGCAGCTTAGAGGTAGCGGGAGAGGATACGCAGTATTTT
>TRBJ1-2|TRBV29-1|-|13|-
CSVGSVESYGYTF
TGCAGCGTTGGTTCTGTAGAGTCCTATGGCTACACCTTC
>TRBJ1-2|TRBV4-2|-|17|once
CASRPHSRGGANYGYTF
TGTGCCAGCAGACCGCACTCTAGAGGAGGGGCCAACTATGGCTACACCTTC
>TRBJ2-7|TRBV4-3|TRBD2|20|-
CASSQEVGGTSGMATYEQYF
TGCGCCAGCAGCCAAGAGGTTGGGGGTACTAGCGGGATGGCGACCTACGAGCAGTACTTC
>TRBJ2-7|TRBV19|-|16|-
CASSIEWRGRSYEQYF
TGTGCCAGTAGTATAGAGTGGCGGGGTCGGTCCTACGAGCAGTACTTC
>TRBJ2-7|TRBV7-9|-|12|few
CASSPPWAEQYF
TGTGCCAGCAGCCCCCCGTGGGCTGAGCAGTACTTC
>TRBJ1-1|TRBV27|TRBD1|15|-
CASSPTGGDSWEAFF
TGTGCCAGCAGTCCGACAGGGGGGGACTCTTGGGAAGCTTTCTTT
>TRBJ2-7|TRBV7-2|TRBD1|16|-
CASSLVAGQGTYEQYF
TGTGCCAGCAGCTTAGTTGCGGGACAGGGGACCTACGAGCAGTACTTC
>TRBJ2-1|TRBV2|-|16|-
CASSEDYPSSYNEQFF
TGTGCCAGCAGTGAGGACTACCCGAGCTCCTACAATGAGCAGTTCTTC
>TRBJ1-2|TRBV12-5|TRBD1|12|-
CASGLGDRDRTF
TGTGCTAGTGGTTTGGGGGACAGGGATAGAACCTTC
>TRBJ2-3|TRBV7-8|TRBD2|18|-
CASSPRLAGTSSTDTQYF
TGTGCCAGCAGCCCCAGACTAGCGGGGACGTCTAGCACAGATACGCAGTATTTT
>TRBJ2-1|TRBV5-1|TRBD2|16|few
CASSLDPASGYNEQFF
TGCGCCAGCAGCTTGGATCCGGCTAGCGGTTACAATGAGCAGTTCTTC
>TRBJ2-5|TRBV5-1|-|15|-
CASSAEGDSQETQYF
TGCGCCAGCAGCGCCGAAGGGGACTCCCAAGAGACCCAGTACTTC
>TRBJ2-7|TRBV6-1|-|13|-
CASRRDSPSEQYF
TGTGCCAGCAGGCGGGACAGTCCTTCCGAGCAGTACTTC
>TRBJ2-7|TRBV5-4|-|13|once
CASSPGLTYEQYF
TGTGCCAGCTCTCCGGGACTCACCTACGAGCAGTACTTC
>TRBJ1-1|TRBV7-9|-|15|-
CASSLGFQGGPGAFF
TGTGCCAGCAGCTTAGGATTCCAGGGTGGTCCCGGAGCTTTCTTT
>TRBJ2-3|TRBV7-8|-|15|-
CASQRQGSATDTQYF
TGTGCCTCTCAGAGGCAGGGGTCCGCCACAGATACGCAGTATTTT
>TRBJ1-1|TRBV12-5|-|13|-
CASGLVQGAEAFF
TGTGCTAGTGGTTTGGTACAGGGTGCTGAAGCTTTCTTT
>TRBJ1-1|TRBV11-2|-|16|-
CASSLNVNRVNTEAFF
TGTGCCAGCAGCCTAAACGTAAACAGGGTTAACACTGAAGCTTTCTTT
>TRBJ2-6|TRBV7-8|-|17|-
CASSTSDIGLRANVLTF
TGTGCCAGCAGCACATCGGATATCGGACTACGGGCCAACGTCCTGACTTTC
>TRBJ2-5|TRBV5-4|-|12|-
CASSLEGKVEYF
TGTGCCAGCAGCTTGGAGGGGAAAGTTGAGTACTTC
>TRBJ2-1|TRBV18|-|13|-
CASSPRQDNEQFF
TGTGCCAGCTCTCCCAGACAGGACAATGAGCAGTTCTTC
>TRBJ1-2|TRBV27|-|15|-
CASSPTPVGRWGYTF
TGTGCCAGCAGCCCAACCCCGGTCGGGAGATGGGGCTACACCTTC
>TRBJ2-1|TRBV28|TRBD1|15|few
CASSTRTGTFGEQFF
TGTGCCAGCAGTACGAGGACAGGAACGTTTGGTGAGCAGTTCTTC
>TRBJ2-1|TRBV6-4|-|13|-
CASSRGDTNEQFF
TGTGCCAGCAGCCGCGGGGATACCAATGAGCAGTTCTTC
>TRBJ2-6|TRBV5-1|-|15|-
CASSPQGTGANVLTF
TGCGCCAGCAGCCCTCAGGGAACTGGGGCCAACGTCCTGACTTTC
>TRBJ1-2|TRBV2|TRBD1|16|once
CASSREISGQTYGYTF
TGTGCCAGCAGTCGAGAAATTTCGGGACAGACCTATGGCTACACCTTC
>TRBJ2-7|TRBV27|-|15|once
CASILETSEVYEQYF
TGTGCCAGCATCTTGGAAACTAGTGAGGTCTACGAGCAGTACTTC
>TRBJ1-3|TRBV25-1|-|15|-
CASSEASQGRNTIYF
TGTGCCAGCAGTGAGGCGTCGCAGGGCCGAAACACCATATATTTT
>TRBJ2-3|TRBV9|TRBD2|17|-
CASSGTSGGAEADTQYF
TGTGCCAGCAGCGGGACTAGCGGGGGGGCCGAGGCAGATACGCAGTATTTT
>TRBJ2-1|TRBV10-1|TRBD2|14|once
CASSDSGSRNEQFF
TGCGCCAGCAGTGACAGCGGGAGTAGGAATGAGCAGTTCTTC
>TRBJ2-7|TRBV2|TRBD2|18|-
CASSVELAGETFPYEQYF
TGTGCCAGCAGTGTAGAACTAGCGGGGGAAACTTTCCCCTACGAGCAGTACTTC
>TRBJ2-1|TRBV30|TRBD2|16|-
CAWSHWTSGSRNEQFF
TGTGCCTGGAGCCATTGGACTAGCGGGAGTCGGAATGAGCAGTTCTTC
>TRBJ1-2|TRBV19|TRBD1|13|-
CASSMTGGGGYTF
TGTGCCAGTAGTATGACAGGGGGCGGCGGCTACACCTTC
>TRBJ2-7|TRBV5-1|TRBD2|16|few
CASSSAVAGGNYEQYF
TGCGCCAGCAGCTCGGCTGTAGCGGGAGGGAACTACGAGCAGTACTTC
>TRBJ1-2|TRBV6-5|TRBD1|14|-
CASRRPGTVDGYTF
TGTGCCAGCAGGAGGCCAGGGACAGTAGATGGCTACACCTTC
>TRBJ1-6|TRBV7-2|-|14|few
CASSPGVTNSPLHF
TGTGCCAGCAGCCCAGGGGTGACGAATTCACCCCTCCACTTT
>TRBJ2-7|TRBV28|TRBD1|16|-
CASSSSPGQEPYEQYF
TGTGCCAGCAGTTCGTCACCGGGACAGGAACCCTACGAGCAGTACTTC
>TRBJ1-2|TRBV15|TRBD1|16|-
CATSRDSGTGYWGYTF
TGTGCCACCAGCAGAGATTCTGGGACAGGGTACTGGGGCTACACCTTC
>TRBJ1-1|TRBV27|-|14|-
CASSLLGQNTEAFF
TGTGCCAGCAGTTTATTGGGGCAGAACACTGAAGCTTTCTTT